A single sample gave rise to the 4 T cell receptor beta chains below, sequenced in a study of blood T cell repertoires in COVID-19. Generated by immunoSEQ multiplex PCR, the TCRdb table keeps only in-frame clones and is missing some. The table shows roughly 120,000 clones, with 90% occurring only once. Sequencing input: peripheral blood. These receptors originate from a man aged 50 to 59 with active COVID-19.

V and J are TRBV24-1 and TRBJ2-1; 9 positions match TRBD1. Unmatched junction bases numbered 8, after V lost 5 bases and J lost 1 base. Per germline, CDR1 KGHDR and CDR2 SFDVKD. The CDR3 has 17 amino acids. CDR3 nucleotide sequence: TGTGCCACCAGTGGGGGGGGAGGACAGGGGTCCTACAATGAGCAGTTCTTC. It is translated as CATSGGGGQGSYNEQFF.

The gene calls are TRBV15 and TRBJ2-5; 7 bases map to TRBD1. Germline V gene data show CDR1 as LNHNV and CDR2 as YYDKDF (reference sequence). After removal of 3 bases from V and 5 bases from J, the junction contained 6 bases not matched to a gene. The CDR3 has 14 residues. The CDR3 DNA reads TGTGCCACCAGCAGTAACAGGGGAATGGAGACCCAGTACTTC. This translates into CATSSNRGMETQYF. The full variable domain, rest sourced from reference TRBV15 and TRBJ2-5, is DAMVIQNPRYQVTQFGKPVTLSCSQTLNHNVMYWYQQKSSQAPKLLFHYYDKDFNNEADTPDNFQSRRPNTSFCFLDIRSPGLGDTAMYLCATSSNRGMETQYFGPGTRLLVL.

The rearrangement uses TRBV10-1 and TRBJ2-2; 7 bases align to TRBD2. V shed 3 bases, J shed 5 bases, and the junction held 12 bases outside the gene matches. CDR1 is WNHNN and CDR2 is SYGVQD in the germline V gene (reference sequence). This CDR3 spans 17 amino acids. The CDR3 protein is CASSDAVSLAETGELFF. For the CDR3, the DNA is TGCGCCAGCAGTGATGCTGTGTCCCTAGCGGAAACCGGGGAGCTGTTTTTT.

The chain is built from TRBV5-8 and TRBJ1-1, with 7 bases fitting TRBD1. There are 14 residues in the CDR3. The junction had 9 bases not matched to a gene; V was cut back by 4 bases and J by 6 bases. Germline CDR1 and CDR2: SGHTS and YDEGEE. The CDR3 DNA sequence: TGTGCCAGCAGCCCCGGACAGGTGAAGGCTGAAGCTTTCTTT. Encoded protein: CASSPGQVKAEAFF.